The TCR beta chain under discussion was sequenced for a study of blood T cell repertoires in COVID-19. The length of the CDR3 is 15 residues. CDR1 and CDR2 (germline): SGHKS, YYEKEE (reference sequence). V was clipped by 2 bases and J by 2 bases, with 13 bases between them. Generated by immunoSEQ multiplex PCR, the TCRdb table keeps only in-frame clones and is missing some. The sample yields some 360,000 clones, around 87% seen once. Sequences were obtained from peripheral blood. This clonotype was obtained from an older woman with COVID-19, enrolled during active disease. The chain employs TRBV5-5 and TRBJ1-1; D gene unclear. For the CDR3, the DNA is TGTGCCAGCAGCTTATTCATCAGATTAAACACTGAAGCTTTCTTT. Residues: CASSLFIRLNTEAFF.